Following are 22 T cell receptor beta chains from one sample sequenced in a study of T-cell memory formation after mild COVID-19. TCRdb reanalysed the 5' RACE reads using MiXCR and keeps one entry per CDR3 protein. The table records just over 150,000 distinct CDR3 sequences, roughly 28% of them present only once. Material: PBMCs or a T cell subset sorted from them (not recorded which). The receptors were sampled from an adult woman who had mild COVID-19 (a few samples of this study predate the infection). Cell type and time point are not known.

This clonotype has just a few counts. As DNA, the CDR3 is TGCAGCGCACTCGCAGGGGACTCCTACGAGCAGTACTTC. Residues: CSALAGDSYEQYF. The V call is TRBV20-1, the J call TRBJ2-7; tentatively, D is TRBD1 (6 bases). The CDR3 is 13 amino acids. Germline CDR1 is DFQATT and CDR2 is SNEGSKA (reference sequence).

This clonotype appeared a few times. CDR3: CASSGTLGAKNIQYF. The CDR3 DNA sequence: TGTGCCAGCAGCGGGACCCTGGGGGCCAAAAACATTCAGTACTTC. This chain joins TRBV7-9 and TRBJ2-4, with D tentatively TRBD1 or TRBD2 (5 bases each). The CDR3 has 15 residues. The V and J ends lost 5 bases and 1 base respectively, with 12 bases between them. Germline V gives CDR1 SEHNR, CDR2 FQNEAQ (reference sequence).

This clonotype was counted between two and nine times. The rearrangement links TRBV20-1 to TRBJ2-1; TRBD1 is a possible D gene (5 bases). The germline CDR1 and CDR2 sequences are DFQATT and SNEGSKA (reference sequence). The length of the CDR3 is 17 residues. Between the trimmed V and J ends, which lost 2 bases and 0 bases, there was a span of 17 bases. The CDR3 nucleotides read TGCAGTGCTAGAATCGTGGGGCGGATAAGCTCCTACAATGAGCAGTTCTTC. This encodes CSARIVGRISSYNEQFF.

This clonotype was picked up a small number of times. This chain links TRBV14 with TRBJ1-1, with D hard to call. From germline, CDR1 is SGHDN and CDR2 FVKESK. The length of the CDR3 is 13 residues. V was cut by 3 bases and J by 1 base, with 6 bases left in between. The CDR3 loop reads CASSQWGNTEAFF. DNA of the CDR3: TGTGCCAGCAGCCAGTGGGGGAACACTGAAGCTTTCTTT.

V usage is TRBV19 and J usage is TRBJ1-1; TRBD1 might be the D (6 bases). Trimming took off 7 bases at V and 4 bases at J, with 10 bases between the two ends. Germline V CDR1 and CDR2: LNHDA, SQIVND (reference sequence). This CDR3 contains 12 residues. The CDR3 nucleotides read TGTGCCAGTATACAGGGTACCACTGAAGCTTTCTTT. Its protein product is CASIQGTTEAFF.

Only a few counts were recorded for this clonotype. The chain has TRBV5-4 and TRBJ2-4, with D possibly being TRBD1 or TRBD2 (5 bases each). Germline loops: CDR1 SGHNT, CDR2 YYREEE (reference sequence). The CDR3 is 12 residues long. The V end was cut by 6 bases, the J end by 9 bases, with 13 bases between. CDR3 sequence (DNA): TGTGCCAGCACCCCGGGGCGAGGCATTCAGTACTTC. Protein product: CASTPGRGIQYF.

This clonotype was recorded a few times. J is TRBJ1-1 and V is TRBV12-3 or TRBV12-4; possibly TRBD1 for D (5 bases). The V end was cut by 6 bases, the J end by 6 bases, with 11 bases between. CDR3 size: 12 residues. The CDR3 here is CASRGPDPEAFF. The CDR3, as DNA: TGTGCCAGCAGGGGACCCGACCCTGAAGCTTTCTTT.

This clonotype was detected a few times. The chain joins TRBV4-1 to TRBJ1-1; D remains unclear. Germline assignment: CDR1 MGHRA and CDR2 YSYEKL. The CDR3 has 11 amino acids. Trimming removed 6 bases at V and 3 bases at J, with 5 bases between. The DNA of the CDR3 is TGCGCCAGCAGTGCGGACACTGAAGCTTTCTTT. This codes for CASSADTEAFF.

The chain has TRBV27 and TRBJ2-2, with D hard to call. The V end lost 7 bases, the J end lost 6 bases, and 9 bases lay between the germline ends. The CDR3 totals 12 residues. The germline gives CDR1 MNHEY, CDR2 SMNVEV (reference sequence). The CDR3 coding sequence is TGTGCCAGCACGCGGCCCCCCGGGGAGCTGTTTTTT. This sequence encodes CASTRPPGELFF.

This clonotype was picked up a small number of times. V usage is TRBV5-1 and J usage is TRBJ2-7; D not certain. V was trimmed by 1 base and J by 0 bases, leaving 11 bases between them. This CDR3 is built from 15 residues. Germline V lookup: CDR1 SGHRS, CDR2 YFSETQ. CDR3 sequence (DNA): TGCGCCAGCAGCTTGTTGCCCAGTTCCTCCTACGAGCAGTACTTC. Translated: CASSLLPSSSYEQYF.

The V gene is TRBV27, the J gene TRBJ2-1, with D perhaps matching TRBD2 (5 bases). The CDR3 runs to 15 residues. V was clipped by 5 bases and J by 6 bases, with 17 bases between them. Germline CDR1 and CDR2: MNHEY and SMNVEV (reference sequence). The CDR3, as DNA: TGTGCCAGCAGTCCCCGGGGTAGCAGAGGCAATGAGCAGTTCTTC. Its protein product is CASSPRGSRGNEQFF.

V gene TRBV29-1 combines with J gene TRBJ2-5, with 7 bases fitting TRBD2. V dropped 5 bases and J dropped 4; count of bases not matched to a gene: 7. The germline V gene has CDR1 SQVTM and CDR2 ANQGSEA. The CDR3 totals 13 residues. CDR3 nucleotide sequence: TGCAGCGTTTACGGGGGGAGTGGAGAGACCCAGTACTTC. As protein: CSVYGGSGETQYF.

The chain joins TRBV14 to TRBJ2-5; D call uncertain. V was trimmed by 1 base and J by 7 bases, leaving 16 bases between them. Germline V lookup: CDR1 SGHDN, CDR2 FVKESK. The CDR3 is made up of 15 amino acids. CDR3 sequence: CASSQAGPPSGTQYF. The CDR3 nucleotides read TGTGCCAGCAGCCAAGCTGGACCTCCTAGTGGGACCCAGTACTTC.

The chain uses TRBV14 and TRBJ1-4, with D maybe TRBD1 (5 bases). V was pared by 1 base and J by 8 bases, with 8 bases between. Looked up from germline, CDR1 is SGHDN and CDR2 is FVKESK. CDR3 length: 13 amino acids. The CDR3 here is CASSQVEGEKLFF. CDR3 sequence (DNA): TGTGCCAGCAGCCAAGTGGAGGGGGAAAAACTGTTTTTT.

The chain has TRBV24-1 and TRBJ2-1; a possible D gene is TRBD1 (6 bases). The CDR3 length is 17 residues. CDR1 and CDR2 (germline): KGHDR, SFDVKD. V lost 3 bases and J lost 0, with 14 bases in between. The DNA of the CDR3 is TGTGCCACCAGTGATCATCAGGGGCCGAGCTCCTACAATGAGCAGTTCTTC. Translated: CATSDHQGPSSYNEQFF.

This clonotype occurred a few times. This chain links TRBV20-1 with TRBJ2-7; the match to TRBD1 covers 11 bases. CDR1 and CDR2 (germline): DFQATT, SNEGSKA (reference sequence). The V segment lost 5 bases and the J segment 4 bases; nucleotides outside the gene matches: 10. The CDR3 totals 15 residues. DNA for the CDR3: TGCAGTGCTGGTGCAGTAGGACAGGGGGCATACGAGCAGTACTTC. It translates to CSAGAVGQGAYEQYF.

The chain couples TRBV11-2 to TRBJ1-6; D might be TRBD1 (5 bases). The CDR3 has 15 residues. CDR1 is SGHAT, CDR2 FQNNGV, per germline. V was trimmed by 3 bases and J by 8 bases, leaving 14 bases between them. The DNA for the CDR3 is TGTGCCAGCAGCTTTTTAAGGGGTCAGGATTCACCCCTCCACTTT. This gives the protein CASSFLRGQDSPLHF.

J is TRBJ2-3 and V is TRBV2; no clear D. V was clipped by 10 bases and J by 2 bases, with 10 bases between them. The CDR3 loop spans 12 amino acids. Germline lookup yields CDR1 SNHLY and CDR2 FYNNEI. The CDR3 is CATLGVTDTQYF. The CDR3 nucleotides read TGTGCCACCCTCGGAGTCACAGATACGCAGTATTTT.

V gene TRBV7-2 combines with J gene TRBJ2-3, with 7 bases fitting TRBD2. CDR1 SGHTA and CDR2 FQGNSA come from the germline V gene. J gave up 2 bases and V 2 bases, and 4 bases lay outside the gene matches. This CDR3 comprises 15 residues. The CDR3 region is CASSLLAEDTDTQYF. The CDR3 region has the DNA TGTGCCAGCAGCTTACTAGCGGAGGACACAGATACGCAGTATTTT. The full variable domain, completed using reference TRBV7-2 and TRBJ2-3, is GAGVSQSPSNKVTEKGKDVELRCDPISGHTALYWYRQSLGQGLEFLIYFQGNSAPDKSGLPSDRFSAERTGGSVSTLTIQRTQQEDSAVYLCASSLLAEDTDTQYFGPGTRLTVL.

The chain combines TRBV27 with TRBJ1-2; D may be TRBD1 (5 bases). The CDR3 is made up of 14 amino acids. Germline loops: CDR1 MNHEY, CDR2 SMNVEV (reference sequence). V gave up 6 bases and J gave up 7 bases, with 18 bases separating them. CDR3 in amino acids: CASSPLGGVAGYTF. The CDR3 DNA is TGTGCCAGCAGCCCTTTGGGGGGGGTGGCTGGCTACACCTTC.

In this sample, this clonotype turned up once. This chain connects TRBV6-5 to TRBJ2-1, with unresolved D. The CDR3 consists of 14 residues. Between the trimmed V and J ends, which lost 3 bases and 4 bases, there was a span of 10 bases. Germline V gives CDR1 MNHEY, CDR2 SVGAGI. CDR3 sequence: CASSYQWQYNEQFF. Here the CDR3 DNA reads TGTGCCAGCAGTTATCAATGGCAGTACAATGAGCAGTTCTTC.

The rearrangement links TRBV5-5 to TRBJ1-2; 7 bases are a match to TRBD1. The CDR3 extends over 14 amino acids. The germline gives CDR1 SGHKS, CDR2 YYEKEE (reference sequence). Trimming took 4 bases from V and 6 from J; bases not matched to a gene: 9. CDR3 sequence reads: CASSKQGGRDGYTF. The CDR3 coding sequence is TGTGCCAGCAGCAAGCAAGGGGGCAGAGATGGCTACACCTTC.